This T cell receptor beta chain originates from a study of blood T cell repertoires in COVID-19. For the study at large: Both acute and convalescent COVID-19 samples were obtained from the United States, Italy and Spain.

This CDR3 spans 13 amino acids. From germline, CDR1 is SGHNT and CDR2 YYREEE (reference sequence). V gave up 0 bases and J gave up 6 bases, with 7 bases separating them. Sample share makes this clone large. The repertoire was sequenced with immunoSEQ multiplex PCR; TCRdb's copy has only in-frame clones and lacks some. In the table there are about 55,000 clones, roughly 80% of which are singletons. The sample was peripheral blood. The chain is built from TRBV5-4 and TRBJ2-1, with TRBD1 as a possible D gene (6 bases). This clonotype originated in a human donor in a cohort sampled during active or convalescent COVID-19. The chain's CDR3 is CASSLDRVNEQFF. Here the CDR3 DNA reads TGTGCCAGCAGCTTGGACAGGGTCAATGAGCAGTTCTTC.